The sequence of this T cell receptor (beta chain) was determined in a study of blood T cells in healthy people across ages. Study-level background: Capturing about one barcoded beta molecule per two T cells was achieved by template switching.

PCR was performed a second time for about 7 to 12 cycles using a sample-barcoded 5' primer and a J-beta primer mix. CDR3-containing paired-end reads numbered at least 3 million in each sample. TCRdb called the 5' RACE reads again in MiXCR, with one record for every CDR3 protein. The repertoire holds roughly 700,000 distinct CDR3 sequences, 49% seen once, with around a third in the top ten. The length of the CDR3 is 11 residues. The V end was cut by 5 bases, the J end by 5 bases, with 9 bases between. The V gene's germline CDR1 is DFQATT and CDR2 SNEGSKA (reference sequence). The clonotype was recovered from a woman in her sixties in good health. The sample was blood. The chain joins TRBV20-1 to TRBJ2-5, with a possible D match to TRBD2 (5 bases). CDR3 sequence reads: CSAWWRETQYF. CDR3 bases: TGCAGTGCTTGGTGGAGGGAGACCCAGTACTTC.